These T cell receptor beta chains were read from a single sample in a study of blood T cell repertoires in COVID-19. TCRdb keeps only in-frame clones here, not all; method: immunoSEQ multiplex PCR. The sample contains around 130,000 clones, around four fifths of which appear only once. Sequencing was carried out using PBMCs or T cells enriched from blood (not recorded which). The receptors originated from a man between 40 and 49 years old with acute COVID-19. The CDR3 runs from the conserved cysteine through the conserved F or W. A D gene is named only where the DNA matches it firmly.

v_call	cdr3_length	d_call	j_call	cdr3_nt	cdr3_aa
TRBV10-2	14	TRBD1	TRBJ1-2	TGCGCCAGCAGGACTAACGATCAGGGGGCTGGCTACACCTTC	CASRTNDQGAGYTF
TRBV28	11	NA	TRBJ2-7	TGTGCCAGCAGAACCCCCGGGATCGAGTACTTC	CASRTPGIEYF
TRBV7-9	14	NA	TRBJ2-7	TGTGCCAGCAGCTTAACCGGGACTGAGGGAAGGCAGTACTTC	CASSLTGTEGRQYF
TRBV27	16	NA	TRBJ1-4	TGTGCCAGCAGTCCCGGATTTTCTTACCGTAGCGAAAAACTGTTTTTT	CASSPGFSYRSEKLFF
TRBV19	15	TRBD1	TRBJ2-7	TGTGCCAGTAGTCCTCCGGGACAGGGGGACTACGAGCAGTACTTC	CASSPPGQGDYEQYF
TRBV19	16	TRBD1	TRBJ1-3	TGTGCCAGTAGTTTTGACAGGGCCCCCTCTGGAAACACCATATATTTT	CASSFDRAPSGNTIYF
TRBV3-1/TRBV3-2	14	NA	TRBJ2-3	TGTGCCAGCAGCCAAGAAGAAGCGGCAGATACGCAGTATTTT	CASSQEEAADTQYF
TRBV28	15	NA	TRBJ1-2	TGTGCCAGTTTCCCGGCCCACGGAGCTAACTATGGCTACACCTTC	CASFPAHGANYGYTF
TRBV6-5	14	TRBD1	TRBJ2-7	TGTGCCAGCCGATACGGGACAGGGGCTTACGAGCAGTACTTC	CASRYGTGAYEQYF
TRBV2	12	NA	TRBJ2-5	TGTGCCAGTACCCGGAGTAGAGTGGGCCAGTACTTC	CASTRSRVGQYF
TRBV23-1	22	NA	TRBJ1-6	TGCGCCAGCAGTCAATCGGAAAATGGGGAGCCCGTTCTTAGCTCCTATAATTCACCCCTCCACTTT	CASSQSENGEPVLSSYNSPLHF